Described below is a single TCR beta chain sequence and its context. Antigen specificity is unknown. These data originate in a study of OX40 agonist ivuxolimab in advanced cancers. Study in general: Those treated in dose escalation had hepatocellular carcinoma, melanoma, renal cell cancer or head and neck cancer. Three patients got partial responses; one had hepatocellular carcinoma and two had cutaneous melanoma. Study-level results: Partly responding patients at 0.1-3.0 mg/kg showed some of the smallest clonal expansion. Clonal expansion by week 6 occurred in CD4+ and CD8+ blood T cells (at 0.1 to 3.0 mg/kg).

Assay: immunoSEQ multiplex PCR; the TCRdb copy retains only in-frame clones and omits some. The sample lists tens of thousands of clones, around four fifths seen once, with 2.8% in the top ten. The germline gives CDR1 SGHDT, CDR2 YYEEEE. The germline V and J ends were trimmed by 2 bases and 6 bases, with 18 bases remaining between them. The CDR3 has 17 amino acids. The chain links TRBV5-6 to TRBJ1-6, with D possibly being TRBD1 (6 bases). The receptor was isolated from an adult with an advanced solid tumor such as melanoma, head and neck, liver or kidney cancer. Source: CD4+ or CD8+ T cells sorted from blood, taken in a trial of the OX40 agonist ivuxolimab. The CDR3 loop is CASSFTLGGAGNSPLHF. The CDR3 bases are TGTGCCAGCAGCTTTACCCTAGGGGGGGCTGGTAATTCACCCCTCCACTTT.